Shown below are 5 T cell receptor beta chains from a single sample sequenced in a study of CD8 T cells in ankylosing spondylitis. TCRdb used MiXCR to reprocess the 5' RACE reads, holding one entry per CDR3 protein. The data show thousands of distinct CDR3 sequences, 3.9% seen once. Sequencing input: blood, either unsorted or a sorted T cell fraction (not recorded which). All receptors come from a female donor with ankylosing spondylitis or in good health (not recorded which).

This clonotype is deemed medium-sized. V usage is TRBV9 and J usage is TRBJ1-1; D possibly corresponds to TRBD1 (5 bases). This CDR3 contains 15 residues. Germline CDR1 and CDR2: SGDLS and YYNGEE. V was clipped by 0 bases and J by 1 base, with 10 bases between them. CDR3 DNA: TGTGCCAGCAGCGTAGAAGGACACCAGAACACTGAAGCTTTCTTT. Its protein is CASSVEGHQNTEAFF.

This clonotype came up many times. V usage is TRBV9 and J usage is TRBJ1-6, with D perhaps TRBD1 (5 bases). The CDR3 has 14 residues. Germline-derived CDR1 and CDR2 are SGDLS and YYNGEE. V was clipped by 4 bases and J by 6 bases, with 11 bases between them. DNA of the CDR3: TGTGCCAGCAGCCAGGGTGGCGGTAATTCACCCCTCCACTTT. Translating it yields CASSQGGGNSPLHF.

This clonotype was picked up many times. The chain employs TRBV9 and TRBJ2-1, with D perhaps matching TRBD2 (5 bases). V lost 3 bases and J lost 6, with 10 bases in between. CDR1 and CDR2 from the germline V gene are SGDLS and YYNGEE. CDR3 length: 13 amino acids. The DNA for the CDR3 is TGTGCCAGCAGCGGCCGGGGTCTCAATGAGCAGTTCTTC. This gives the protein CASSGRGLNEQFF.

This clonotype was observed at least ten times. V is TRBV9 and J is TRBJ2-3, with D possibly being TRBD2 (7 bases). V shed 2 bases and J shed 0 bases, with 13 bases lying between them. The CDR3 covers 16 residues. CDR1 and CDR2 (germline): SGDLS, YYNGEE. This CDR3 is CASSVGGTKSTDTQYF. In DNA form, the CDR3 reads TGTGCCAGCAGCGTGGGGGGGACAAAAAGCACAGATACGCAGTATTTT.

This clonotype was observed at least ten times. V usage is TRBV9 and J usage is TRBJ2-3; 7 bases are shared with TRBD1. V shed 4 bases, J shed 2 bases, and the junction held 13 bases outside the gene matches. Germline V gene sequence: CDR1 SGDLS, CDR2 YYNGEE. CDR3 size: 17 residues. CDR3 nucleotide sequence: TGTGCCAGCAGCAAGACAGGGTACCCGACAACCACAGATACGCAGTATTTT. It specifies CASSKTGYPTTTDTQYF. The entire variable domain, with the rest obtained from reference TRBV9 and TRBJ2-3, is as follows: DSGVTQTPKHLITATGQRVTLRCSPRSGDLSVYWYQQSLDQGLQFLIQYYNGEERAKGNILERFSAQQFPDLHSELNLSSLELGDSALYFCASSKTGYPTTTDTQYFGPGTRLTVL.